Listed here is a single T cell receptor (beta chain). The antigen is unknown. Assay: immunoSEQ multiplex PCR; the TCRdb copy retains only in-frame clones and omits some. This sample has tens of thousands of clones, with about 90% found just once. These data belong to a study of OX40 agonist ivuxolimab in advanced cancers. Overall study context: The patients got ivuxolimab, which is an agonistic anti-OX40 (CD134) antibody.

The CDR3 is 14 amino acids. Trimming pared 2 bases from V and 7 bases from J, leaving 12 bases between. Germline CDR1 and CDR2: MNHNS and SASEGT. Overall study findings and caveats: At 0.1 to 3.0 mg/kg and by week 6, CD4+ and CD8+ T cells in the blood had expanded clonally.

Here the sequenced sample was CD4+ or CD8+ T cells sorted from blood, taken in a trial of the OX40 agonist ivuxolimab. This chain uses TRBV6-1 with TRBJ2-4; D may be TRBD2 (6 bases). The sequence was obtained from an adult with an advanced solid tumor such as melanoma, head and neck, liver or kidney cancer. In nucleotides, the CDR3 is TGTGCCAGCAGTGAACCGGCTGGGGGGAACATTCAGTACTTC. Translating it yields CASSEPAGGNIQYF.